One and the same sample provided the 8 T cell receptor beta chains below, sequenced in a study of human T cells and chemical hapten exposure. From the RACE reads, TCRdb called clonotypes with MiXCR, one entry per CDR3 protein. The profile shows some 250,000 distinct CDR3 sequences, approximately 7.5% of them singletons. As for time point: pre-sensitization, week 0. Treatment of the sample: therapeutic diphenylcyclopropenone sensitization with weekly scalp DPC. The specimen comprised whole blood, sampled in connection with sensitization to the hapten diphenylcyclopropenone (DPC). The receptors derive from a man younger than 30 with alopecia areata. Some clones in this sample may be carry-over from other donors' samples.

This clonotype has just a few counts. V is TRBV5-6 and J is TRBJ1-1; TRBD1 matches at 7 bases. The V segment lost 4 bases and the J segment 4 bases; nucleotides outside the gene matches: 10. Germline loops: CDR1 SGHDT, CDR2 YYEEEE. The CDR3 extends over 15 amino acids. CDR3 DNA: TGTGCCAGCAGCCTGTTACAGGAGGGGGCCACTGAAGCTTTCTTT. Protein: CASSLLQEGATEAFF.

This clonotype was found a few times. The chain has TRBV5-1 and TRBJ1-1; D not resolved. CDR3 size: 15 residues. V was clipped by 1 base and J by 4 bases, with 14 bases between them. Germline V gives CDR1 SGHRS, CDR2 YFSETQ. Here the CDR3 DNA reads TGCGCCAGCAGCTTGCGGGCCCTCTTGGGCACTGAAGCTTTCTTT. Its protein is CASSLRALLGTEAFF. Full variable domain (rest looked up from reference TRBV5-1 and TRBJ1-1): KAGVTQTPRYLIKTRGQQVTLSCSPISGHRSVSWYQQTPGQGLQFLFEYFSETQRNKGNFPGRFSGRQFSNSRSEMNVSTLELGDSALYLCASSLRALLGTEAFFGQGTRLTVV.

This clonotype was counted between two and nine times. This chain connects TRBV4-3 to TRBJ1-1; TRBD1 aligns across 7 bases. CDR3 length: 17 residues. V gave up 0 bases and J gave up 5 bases; unmatched junction bases: 12. From germline, CDR1 is LGHNA and CDR2 YSLEER. In DNA, the CDR3 is TGCGCCAGCAGCCAAGATTTGGCGGGCAGGGGGGGTACTGAAGCTTTCTTT. Translated, it gives CASSQDLAGRGGTEAFF.

As concerns this clonotype: An end of the junction does not agree with germline; a read error may underlie this. V and J are TRBV10-3 and TRBJ1-2; D might be TRBD1 (6 bases). In germline, CDR1 is ENHRY, CDR2 SYGVKD. This CDR3 contains 11 residues. In nucleotides, the CDR3 is TGTGCCAACCAGGGGTACTACGGCTACACCTTC. Translated, it gives CANQGYYGYTF.

This clonotype appeared a few times. V is TRBV20-1 and J is TRBJ2-4; TRBD1 might be the D (6 bases). In germline, CDR1 is DFQATT, CDR2 SNEGSKA (reference sequence). The CDR3 loop spans 14 amino acids. V lost 5 bases, J lost 6 bases, and 17 bases lay in between. The CDR3 loop reads CSAWDIGQGNIQYF. DNA of the CDR3: TGCAGTGCTTGGGACATTGGGCAGGGAAACATTCAGTACTTC.

The genes are TRBV7-2 and TRBJ2-5; 12 bases are a match to TRBD2. The CDR3 has 13 amino acids. The V and J ends lost 10 bases and 5 bases, in that order; junction bases with no gene match: 5. Germline assignment: CDR1 SGHTA and CDR2 FQGNSA. The chain's CDR3 is CATLAGGTETQYF. The CDR3 nucleotides read TGTGCCACCCTAGCGGGGGGGACGGAGACCCAGTACTTC.

Only a few counts were recorded for this clonotype. V gene TRBV20-1 combines with J gene TRBJ2-7, with 7 bases aligning to TRBD1. Germline CDR1 reads DFQATT; CDR2 reads SNEGSKA (reference sequence). This CDR3 spans 15 amino acids. V was pared by 6 bases and J by 7 bases, with 18 bases of the junction left unmatched. In DNA form, the CDR3 reads TGCAGTGCCGAGAGTTCGGGACAGCTCCGTCGGGAGCAGTACGTC. Amino acid sequence: CSAESSGQLRREQYV.

This clonotype was picked up a small number of times. This chain uses TRBV6-1 with TRBJ1-2, with D maybe TRBD1 (6 bases). Germline V gene data show CDR1 as MNHNS and CDR2 as SASEGT. This CDR3 is 17 amino acids long. V shed 0 bases and J shed 2 bases, with 16 bases lying between them. Here the CDR3 DNA reads TGTGCCAGCAGTGAAGCGGTTTTGGACAGTTGGAACTATGGCTACACCTTC. Encoded protein: CASSEAVLDSWNYGYTF.